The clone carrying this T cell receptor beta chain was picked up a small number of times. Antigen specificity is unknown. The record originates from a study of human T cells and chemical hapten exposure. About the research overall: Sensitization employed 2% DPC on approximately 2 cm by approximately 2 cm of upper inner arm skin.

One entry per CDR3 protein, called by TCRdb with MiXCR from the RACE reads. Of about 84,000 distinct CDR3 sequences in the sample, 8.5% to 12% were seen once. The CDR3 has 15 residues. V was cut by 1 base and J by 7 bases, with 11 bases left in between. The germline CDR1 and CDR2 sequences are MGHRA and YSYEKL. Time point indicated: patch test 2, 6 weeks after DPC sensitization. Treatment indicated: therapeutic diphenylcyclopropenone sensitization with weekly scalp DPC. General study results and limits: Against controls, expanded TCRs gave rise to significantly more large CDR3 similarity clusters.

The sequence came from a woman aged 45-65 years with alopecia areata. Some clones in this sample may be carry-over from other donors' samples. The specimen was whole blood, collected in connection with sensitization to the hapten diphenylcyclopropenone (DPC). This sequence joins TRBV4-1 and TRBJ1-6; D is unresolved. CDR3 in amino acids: CASSQAGGRNSPLHF. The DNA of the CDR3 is TGCGCCAGCAGCCAAGCAGGCGGTCGGAATTCACCCCTCCACTTT.